The 16 T cell receptor beta chains in this list originate from one sample, sequenced in a study of T cell repertoires in cytomegalovirus infection. MiXCR was run by TCRdb on the reads, yielding one entry per CDR3 protein. The sample has under 850,000 distinct CDR3 sequences, 35% seen once. Sequenced sample: PBMCs. The receptors derive from a human donor in good health (CMV status not recorded). Some clones in this sample may be carry-over from other donors' samples.

J is TRBJ2-1 and V is TRBV27; 12 nucleotides align to TRBD2. The CDR3 spans 16 residues. Germline assignment: CDR1 MNHEY and CDR2 SMNVEV (reference sequence). After removal of 4 bases from V and 10 bases from J, the junction contained 11 bases not matched to a gene. The CDR3 DNA sequence: TGTGCCAGCAGTTCAGGGCTAGCGGGGGGGATCGGGGAGCAGTTCTTC. Translating it yields CASSSGLAGGIGEQFF.

Only a few counts were recorded for this clonotype. For the CDR3, the DNA is TGTGCCAGCAGCGACGGTGGGGATTCGGAGACAACCCAGTACTTC. It encodes CASSDGGDSETTQYF. This chain joins TRBV2 and TRBJ2-5; D is undetermined. CDR3 length: 15 residues. Trimming cost V 6 bases and J 8 bases, with 22 bases left between them. Germline V gene sequence: CDR1 SNHLY, CDR2 FYNNEI.

The chain joins TRBV28 to TRBJ2-7; 7 positions match TRBD2. V gave up 3 bases and J gave up 5 bases; unmatched junction bases: 7. CDR1 is MDHEN, CDR2 SYDVKM, per germline. This CDR3 region has 14 residues. CDR3 DNA sequence: TGTGCCAGCAGTTTCGGACTAGGGCGGAACGAGCAGTACTTC. As protein: CASSFGLGRNEQYF.

This sequence joins TRBV20-1 and TRBJ1-5; D may be TRBD1 (5 bases). Deletions cut 6 bases from V and 6 bases from J, with 18 bases between. The CDR3 sequence is 14 residues long. Germline loops: CDR1 DFQATT, CDR2 SNEGSKA (reference sequence). The CDR3 DNA is TGCAGTGCCCGGGACGCGGGTATTGCTCAGCCCCAGCATTTT. It translates to CSARDAGIAQPQHF.

On this clonotype itself: Relative to the germline gene, one junction end is altered; a read error may explain this. The chain links TRBV15 to TRBJ1-5; the D gene is possibly TRBD1 (6 bases). This CDR3 has 16 amino acids. Germline loops: CDR1 LNHNV, CDR2 YYDKDF (reference sequence). In DNA form, the CDR3 reads TGTGCCACCAGCAGACCAAAGCAGGGGTCAAGGCAGCCCCAGCGTTTT. Translating it yields CATSRPKQGSRQPQRF. Variable domain in full (rest from reference TRBV15 and TRBJ1-5): DAMVIQNPRYQVTQFGKPVTLSCSQTLNHNVMYWYQQKSSQAPKLLFHYYDKDFNNEADTPDNFQSRRPNTSFCFLDIRSPGLGDTAMYLCATSRPKQGSRQPQRFGDGTRLSIL.

Comments on this clonotype: One end of the junction varies from germline; a read error may be responsible. This chain uses TRBV7-4 with TRBJ2-1; D gene uncertain. Germline assignment: CDR1 SGHVT and CDR2 SQSDAQ. This CDR3 is built from 17 residues. The CDR3 coding sequence is TGTGCCAGCAGCGGGATTCCCTTAACCCGGGCCTACCATGAGCAGTTCTTC. Translating it yields CASSGIPLTRAYHEQFF.

The rearrangement uses TRBV6-6 and TRBJ1-3, with 8 bases aligning to TRBD1. CDR3 length equals 15 residues. Trimming removed 6 bases from V and 2 bases from J; junction bases left unmatched: 6. From germline, CDR1 is MNHNY and CDR2 SVGAGI (reference sequence). The CDR3 sequence is CASRTQGATGNTIYF. The CDR3 region has the DNA TGTGCCAGCAGGACCCAGGGGGCGACTGGAAACACCATATATTTT.

The chain recombines TRBV27 with TRBJ1-2; no clear D gene. Germline CDR1 and CDR2: MNHEY and SMNVEV (reference sequence). CDR3 length: 14 residues. Trimming took off 4 bases at V and 4 bases at J, with 13 bases between the two ends. The CDR3, as DNA: TGTGCCAGCAGTTCCCTGCGGTCCCCCTATGGCTACACCTTC. Residues: CASSSLRSPYGYTF.

This sequence joins TRBV14 and TRBJ1-4; 9 nucleotides agree with TRBD1. With 4 bases clipped from V and 14 bases from J, the junction kept 14 bases outside the gene matches. CDR3 length equals 15 residues. Germline V gene lookup returns CDR1 SGHDN and CDR2 FVKESK. CDR3 in amino acids: CASSLSGTGHSRLFF. The CDR3 region has the DNA TGTGCCAGCAGCCTTTCCGGGACAGGGCATAGTCGGCTGTTTTTT.

The chain employs TRBV15 and TRBJ2-5; D possibly matches TRBD1 or TRBD2 (5 bases each). The CDR3 has 15 residues. In germline, CDR1 is LNHNV, CDR2 YYDKDF (reference sequence). V gave up 0 bases and J gave up 4 bases, with 12 bases separating them. The CDR3 here is CATSRDLGDSETQYF. The CDR3 DNA reads TGTGCCACCAGCAGAGATCTGGGGGATTCAGAGACCCAGTACTTC.

The gene calls are TRBV29-1 and TRBJ1-4; 11 bases map to TRBD1. The J segment lost 3 bases and the V segment lost 4 bases, leaving 4 bases of the junction unmatched. CDR1 is SQVTM and CDR2 is ANQGSEA in the germline V gene. This CDR3 is built from 15 residues. CDR3: CSVGDRGTANEKLFF. DNA of the CDR3: TGCAGCGTTGGGGACAGGGGGACGGCTAATGAAAAACTGTTTTTT.

This clonotype occurred many times. The V gene is TRBV7-2, the J gene TRBJ1-2; 9 bases map to TRBD1. The trim removed 3 bases at V and 3 bases at J, leaving 5 bases unmatched. There are 15 residues in the CDR3. The germline CDR1 and CDR2 sequences are SGHTA and FQGNSA. Written as DNA, the CDR3 is TGTGCCAGCAGCTTCCAACAGGGGGCTTACTATGGCTACACCTTC. This encodes CASSFQQGAYYGYTF.

The chain employs TRBV7-8 and TRBJ1-1, with D perhaps matching TRBD1 (6 bases). Trimming took 0 bases from V and 5 from J, leaving 16 bases between them. The length of the CDR3 is 16 residues. Germline V gene lookup returns CDR1 SGHVS and CDR2 FQNEAQ. The CDR3 nucleotides are TGTGCCAGCAGCTTAGCCGGAAGCGGGGGCCGGACTGAAGCTTTCTTT. The encoded protein is CASSLAGSGGRTEAFF. Supplemented by reference TRBV7-8 and TRBJ1-1, the full variable domain reads GAGVSQSPRYKVAKRGQDVALRCDPISGHVSLFWYQQALGQGPEFLTYFQNEAQLDKSGLPSDRFFAERPEGSVSTLKIQRTQQEDSAVYLCASSLAGSGGRTEAFFGQGTRLTVV.

V gene TRBV6-5 combines with J gene TRBJ2-1; D not certain. Germline V gives CDR1 MNHEY, CDR2 SVGAGI. The CDR3 is 15 amino acids. The germline V and J ends were trimmed by 2 bases and 5 bases, with 13 bases remaining between them. In DNA, the CDR3 is TGTGCCAGCAGTTACATAGTGGGCAGAAACAATGAGCAGTTCTTC. This translates into CASSYIVGRNNEQFF.

This clonotype was seen a handful of times. The rearrangement links TRBV3-1 to TRBJ2-7; D is possibly TRBD1 (5 bases). Germline CDR1 LGHDT, CDR2 YNNKEL (reference sequence). The CDR3 has 12 residues. The V and J ends lost 0 bases and 6 bases respectively, with 6 bases between them. DNA of the CDR3: TGTGCCAGCAGCCAAGATAGGGGCGAGCAGTACTTC. Its translation is CASSQDRGEQYF.

The table lists this clonotype with a few counts. The rearrangement uses TRBV28 and TRBJ1-4, with 9 bases that match TRBD1. From germline, CDR1 is MDHEN and CDR2 SYDVKM. This CDR3 region has 19 residues. The V segment lost 3 bases and the J segment 8 bases; nucleotides outside the gene matches: 19. CDR3 nucleotides: TGTGCCAGCAGTTTCGTATTTGATCGACGGGACAGGGCAAGGGAAAAACTGTTTTTT. This gives the protein CASSFVFDRRDRAREKLFF.